This T cell receptor beta chain is drawn from a study of glioma-infiltrating T cells (dated by TCRdb to 2015 to 2016). For the study in its entirety: Glioma tissue, non-neoplastic brain tissue and matched peripheral blood mononuclear cells were used as sources from which TCR alpha- and beta-chain repertoires were sequenced. The paired cohort was made up of three low-grade glioma patients, about 8 primary glioblastoma patients and three non-glioma patients who contributed non-neoplastic brain tissue. To measure divergence between tissue and blood T-cell populations, each tissue-infiltrating repertoire was compared with the peripheral blood repertoire of the same patient. Summary of the overall study and its limitations: The group comparisons were based on small numbers of patients: three non-neoplastic, three low-grade glioma and seven to nine glioblastoma patients. Only a very small number of CDR3 sequences turned up in both tissue and blood, a result put down to high CDR3 diversity combined with limited sampling. VJ-independent divergence between tissue and blood was below expectation in non-neoplastic patients but above expectation in all gliomas, especially low-grade gliomas.

The iRepertoire nested amplicon-rescue multiplex PCR (arm-PCR) platform was used to amplify TCR alpha and beta CDR3 regions from RNA. For one-step reverse transcription and amplification, about 85-450 ng of tissue mRNA or PBMC total RNA was used as input. After bead purification, a secondary multiplex PCR added Illumina adapters, and libraries were gel-purified between 200 and 400 bp. Demultiplexing relied on internal 6-nucleotide barcodes carried by the libraries. Libraries were sequenced on an Illumina MiSeq with 2x220 or 2x250 nucleotide paired-end reads. The original pipeline was this. Paired reads were merged with FLASH 1.2.11 and aligned to the GRCh37 human genome with BWA-MEM before extracting TRA and TRB reads. V and J assignment used an IMGT-derived reference of cassette sequences and CDR3 motifs that included pseudogenes. Three-frame translation of reads was performed, and productive CDR3s were defined as those with a C...FGXG motif and no stop codons. Clonotypes were defined as unique combinations of V-J cassette pair and CDR3 amino acid sequence. Reads were filtered by Hamming distance, with the threshold set by the sequence error rate of each sample in mapped regions. TCRdb reworked the public reads: Q25 trimming with fastp, MiXCR clone assembly, productive beta chains retained. Identical CDR3 protein sequences are pooled into one entry, listed with their most common genes and DNA. The V and J calls were determined by TCRdb, not by the authors. The sample has some 99,000 distinct CDR3 sequences on record, less than 30% of them singletons. The top ten clones comprise 35% of the sample.

In this sample, this clonotype turned up a few times. Its binding antigen is unknown. The input lacks base qualities; no much larger clone sits a single base away. Spanning cysteine to phenylalanine, the CDR3 consists of 13 amino acids. Here the CDR3 DNA is all that survives: 39 bases in frame from base 1. V and J are trimmed by 3 bases and 5 bases, and the gene matches miss 1 base of the junction. CDR1 is given as SGHTA and CDR2 as FQGTGA, both from the germline V gene. This sequence was found in a human donor with low-grade glioma or glioblastoma, undergoing nonglioma brain surgery, or in good health (not recorded which). Material for sequencing was glioma tissue, nonneoplastic brain tissue, or PBMCs (not recorded which). The rearrangement joined TRBV7-3 to TRBJ2-5, with 9 central nucleotides matching TRBD1. Here is the DNA: TGTGCCAGCAGCTTCGGACAGGGGGAGACCCAGTACTTC. Translation gives CASSFGQGETQYF.